A selection of T cell receptor beta chains follows, all from one sample in a study of Ad26.COV2.S vaccination and SARS-CoV-2 variants. Assay: immunoSEQ multiplex PCR; the TCRdb copy retains only in-frame clones and omits some. The sample lists about 350,000 clones; around 83% were seen once. The starting material was peripheral blood, obtained in a trial of Ad26.COV2.S vaccine versus placebo. Source of these receptors: a person between 18 and 60 years old who received the Ad26.COV2.S COVID-19 vaccine or a placebo. Each CDR3 is given with its conserved first and last residue. D genes are given only for firm matches. Only some rows state a clone size, as once, few, many or a class for expanded clones.

abundance: once
d_gene: NA
j_gene: TRBJ1-1
v_gene: TRBV15
CDR3nt: TGTGCCACCAGCGGCGGAAATATTGGTGAAGCTTTCTTT
CDR3aa: CATSGGNIGEAFF

abundance: NA
d_gene: TRBD2
j_gene: TRBJ2-7
v_gene: TRBV2
CDR3nt: TGTGCCACTTCTTCGGGGGGGGCCTCCTACGAGCAGTACTTC
CDR3aa: CATSSGGASYEQYF

abundance: NA
d_gene: TRBD1
j_gene: TRBJ2-3
v_gene: TRBV27
CDR3nt: TGTGCCAGCAGAATGACAGGGAAAACAGATACGCAGTATTTT
CDR3aa: CASRMTGKTDTQYF

abundance: once
d_gene: NA
j_gene: TRBJ2-3
v_gene: TRBV12-3/TRBV12-4
CDR3nt: TGTGCCAGCAGTTTTCGGGGCACAGATACGCAGTATTTT
CDR3aa: CASSFRGTDTQYF

abundance: NA
d_gene: TRBD2
j_gene: TRBJ2-5
v_gene: TRBV5-1
CDR3nt: TGCGCCAGCAGCTGGGGACTAGCGGGGGGGCCGAGGGCACAAGAGACCCAGTACTTC
CDR3aa: CASSWGLAGGPRAQETQYF

abundance: NA
d_gene: NA
j_gene: TRBJ2-7
v_gene: TRBV10-3
CDR3nt: TGTGCCATCAGTGAGTCCGGACAGACCTACGAGCAGTACTTC
CDR3aa: CAISESGQTYEQYF

abundance: once
d_gene: NA
j_gene: TRBJ1-1
v_gene: TRBV28
CDR3nt: TGTGCCAGCAGTTTAGGTCGGGGGAACACTGAAGCTTTCTTT
CDR3aa: CASSLGRGNTEAFF

abundance: NA
d_gene: TRBD1
j_gene: TRBJ2-7
v_gene: TRBV24-1
CDR3nt: TGTGCCACCGGGACAGGGGACGAGCAGTACTTC
CDR3aa: CATGTGDEQYF

abundance: NA
d_gene: NA
j_gene: TRBJ2-7
v_gene: TRBV6-1
CDR3nt: TGTGCCAGCAGTGAAGAATTGCTCCCCCCGTCGAACTACGAGCAGTACTTC
CDR3aa: CASSEELLPPSNYEQYF

abundance: NA
d_gene: NA
j_gene: TRBJ2-1
v_gene: TRBV7-2
CDR3nt: TGTGCCAGCAGCTTAGACGGGGGGCGCGGTGAGCAGTTCTTC
CDR3aa: CASSLDGGRGEQFF

abundance: NA
d_gene: TRBD1
j_gene: TRBJ1-4
v_gene: TRBV7-9
CDR3nt: TGTGCCAGCAGCTGGGGACAGATCAATGAAAAACTGTTTTTT
CDR3aa: CASSWGQINEKLFF

abundance: NA
d_gene: TRBD1
j_gene: TRBJ2-5
v_gene: TRBV7-2
CDR3nt: TGTGCCAGCAGCGACAGGGGTGGGGAGACCCAGTACTTC
CDR3aa: CASSDRGGETQYF

abundance: NA
d_gene: NA
j_gene: TRBJ2-2
v_gene: TRBV19
CDR3nt: TGTGCCAGTAGTCCCAACGGACTTCCTTCCACCGGGGAGCTGTTTTTT
CDR3aa: CASSPNGLPSTGELFF

abundance: NA
d_gene: NA
j_gene: TRBJ2-7
v_gene: TRBV15
CDR3nt: TGTGCCACCAGCAGAGATGGGGGGACAGAAAGTAGCGGTGACCTTCGCTACGACTACGAGCAGTACTTC
CDR3aa: CATSRDGGTESSGDLRYDYEQYF

abundance: once
d_gene: NA
j_gene: TRBJ2-1
v_gene: TRBV9
CDR3nt: TGTGCCAGCAGCGTACTAGCGAGGGAGTTCTTC
CDR3aa: CASSVLAREFF

abundance: NA
d_gene: TRBD1
j_gene: TRBJ1-4
v_gene: TRBV18
CDR3nt: TGTGCCAGCTCAACCTCCGGGACAGGGAACGAAAAACTGTTTTTT
CDR3aa: CASSTSGTGNEKLFF

abundance: NA
d_gene: NA
j_gene: TRBJ2-3
v_gene: TRBV5-1
CDR3nt: TGCGCCAGCAGCTTGGCTTGGGGACACCCGGATACGCAGTATTTT
CDR3aa: CASSLAWGHPDTQYF

abundance: NA
d_gene: TRBD2
j_gene: TRBJ2-7
v_gene: TRBV29-1
CDR3nt: TGCAGCGTCTGGACTAGCGGGAGGTACGAGCAGTACTTC
CDR3aa: CSVWTSGRYEQYF